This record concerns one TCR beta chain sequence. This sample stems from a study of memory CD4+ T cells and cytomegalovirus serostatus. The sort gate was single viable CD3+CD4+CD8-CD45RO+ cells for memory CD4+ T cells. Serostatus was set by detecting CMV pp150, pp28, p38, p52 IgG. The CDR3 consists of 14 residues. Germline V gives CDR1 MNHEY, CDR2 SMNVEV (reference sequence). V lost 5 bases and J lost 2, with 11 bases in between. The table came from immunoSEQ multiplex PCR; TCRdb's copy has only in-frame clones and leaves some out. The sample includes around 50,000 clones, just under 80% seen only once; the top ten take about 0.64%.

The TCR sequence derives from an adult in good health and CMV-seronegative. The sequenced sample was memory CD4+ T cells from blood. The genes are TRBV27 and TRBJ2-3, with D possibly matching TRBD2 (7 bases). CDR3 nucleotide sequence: TGTGCCAGCAGTGTGGGGGGGCACACAGATACGCAGTATTTT. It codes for CASSVGGHTDTQYF.